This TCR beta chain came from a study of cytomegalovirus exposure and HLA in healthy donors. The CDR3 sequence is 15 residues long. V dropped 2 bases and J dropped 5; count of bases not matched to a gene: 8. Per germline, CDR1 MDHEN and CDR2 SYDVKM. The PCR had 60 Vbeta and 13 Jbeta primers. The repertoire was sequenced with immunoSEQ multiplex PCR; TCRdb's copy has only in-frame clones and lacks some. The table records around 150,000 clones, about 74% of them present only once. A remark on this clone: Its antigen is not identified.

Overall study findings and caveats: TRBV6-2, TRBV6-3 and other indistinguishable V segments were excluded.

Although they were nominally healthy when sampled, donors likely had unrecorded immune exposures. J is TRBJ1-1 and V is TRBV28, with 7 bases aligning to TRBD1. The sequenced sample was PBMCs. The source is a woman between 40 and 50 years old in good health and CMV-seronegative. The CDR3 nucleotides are TGTGCCAGCAGTTTACCTAGACAGGGCAGTACTGAAGCTTTCTTT. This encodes CASSLPRQGSTEAFF.